This T cell receptor (beta chain) was identified during a study of blood T cell repertoires in COVID-19. Study context: Researchers got acute and convalescent COVID-19 samples from the United States, Italy and Spain. T cells, B-cell-depleted T cells, or PBMCs supplied cDNA or gDNA.

Clones were read by immunoSEQ multiplex PCR, and TCRdb kept only the in-frame ones, dropping some. The repertoire has 150,000 to 200,000 clones, around nine tenths of them found once; the top ten carry roughly 6.7%. CDR1 is SGHAT, CDR2 FQNNGV, per germline. V lost 4 bases to trimming and J lost 4 bases, with 17 bases between them. CDR3 length: 15 amino acids. The TCR was taken from a man aged 40-55 years with acute or convalescent COVID-19. Sequencing was carried out using peripheral blood. The chain is built from TRBV11-2 and TRBJ2-7; tentative D call: TRBD2 (6 bases). Here the CDR3 reads CASSYPPGTEYEQYF. DNA of the CDR3: TGTGCCAGCAGCTACCCCCCCGGGACTGAGTACGAGCAGTACTTC.